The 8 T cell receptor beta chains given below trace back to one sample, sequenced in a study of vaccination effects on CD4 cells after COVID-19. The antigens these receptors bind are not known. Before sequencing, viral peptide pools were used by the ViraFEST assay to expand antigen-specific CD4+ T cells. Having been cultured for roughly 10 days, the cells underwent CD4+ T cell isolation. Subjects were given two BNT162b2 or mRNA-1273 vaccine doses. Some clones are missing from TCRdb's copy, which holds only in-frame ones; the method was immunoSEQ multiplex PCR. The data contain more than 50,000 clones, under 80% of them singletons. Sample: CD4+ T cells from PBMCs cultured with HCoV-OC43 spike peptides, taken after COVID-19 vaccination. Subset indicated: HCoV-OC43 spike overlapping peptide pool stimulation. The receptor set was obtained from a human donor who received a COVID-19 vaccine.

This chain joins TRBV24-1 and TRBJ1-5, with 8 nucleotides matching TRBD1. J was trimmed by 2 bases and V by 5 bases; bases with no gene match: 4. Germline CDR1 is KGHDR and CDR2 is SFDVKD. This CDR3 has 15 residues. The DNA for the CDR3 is TGTGCCACCAGTGCCTCAGGGGGCGGCAATCAGCCCCAGCATTTT. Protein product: CATSASGGGNQPQHF.

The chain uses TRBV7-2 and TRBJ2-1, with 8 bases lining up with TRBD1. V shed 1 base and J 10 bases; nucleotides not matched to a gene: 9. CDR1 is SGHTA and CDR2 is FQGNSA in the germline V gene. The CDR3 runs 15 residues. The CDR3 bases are TGTGCCAGCAGCTTAGGCCAGGGGGCTGGATACGAGCAGTTCTTC. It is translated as CASSLGQGAGYEQFF.

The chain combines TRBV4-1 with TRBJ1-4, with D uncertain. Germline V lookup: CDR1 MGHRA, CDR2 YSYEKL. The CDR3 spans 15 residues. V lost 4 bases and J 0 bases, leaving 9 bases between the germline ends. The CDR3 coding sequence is TGCGCCAGCAGCCGATTGGTCGCAACTAATGAAAAACTGTTTTTT. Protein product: CASSRLVATNEKLFF.

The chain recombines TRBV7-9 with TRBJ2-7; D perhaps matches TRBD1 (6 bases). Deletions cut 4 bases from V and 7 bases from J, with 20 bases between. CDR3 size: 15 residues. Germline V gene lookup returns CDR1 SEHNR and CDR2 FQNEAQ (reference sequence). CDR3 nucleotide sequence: TGTGCCAGCAGCTCGATCGGATCGACAGGCAGAGAGCAGTACGTC. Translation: CASSSIGSTGREQYV.

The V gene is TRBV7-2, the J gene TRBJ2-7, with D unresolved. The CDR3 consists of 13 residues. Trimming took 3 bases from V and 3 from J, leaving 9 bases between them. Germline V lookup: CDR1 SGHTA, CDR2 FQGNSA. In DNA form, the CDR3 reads TGTGCCAGCAGCTTTTCCCCTGGCTACGAGCAGTACGTC. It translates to CASSFSPGYEQYV.

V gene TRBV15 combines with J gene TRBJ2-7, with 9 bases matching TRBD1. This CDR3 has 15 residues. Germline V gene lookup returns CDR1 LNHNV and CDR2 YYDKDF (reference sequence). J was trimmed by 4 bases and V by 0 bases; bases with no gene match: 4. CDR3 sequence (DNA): TGTGCCACCAGCAGAGAAGTTGGACAGGGGTACGAGCAGTACGTC. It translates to CATSREVGQGYEQYV.

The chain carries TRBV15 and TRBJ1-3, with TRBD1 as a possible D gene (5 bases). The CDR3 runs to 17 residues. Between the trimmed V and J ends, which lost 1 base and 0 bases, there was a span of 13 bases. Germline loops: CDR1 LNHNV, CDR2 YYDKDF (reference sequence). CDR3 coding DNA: TGTGCCACCAGCAGAGGTCGGGACGGCGGCTCTGGAAACACCATATATTTT. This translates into CATSRGRDGGSGNTIYF.

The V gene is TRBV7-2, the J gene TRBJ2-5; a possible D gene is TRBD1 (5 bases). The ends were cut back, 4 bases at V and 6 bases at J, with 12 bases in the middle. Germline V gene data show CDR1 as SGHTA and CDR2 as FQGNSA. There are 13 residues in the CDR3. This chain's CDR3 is CASSSGFEKTQYF. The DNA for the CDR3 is TGTGCCAGCAGCTCAGGGTTCGAGAAGACCCAGTACTTC.